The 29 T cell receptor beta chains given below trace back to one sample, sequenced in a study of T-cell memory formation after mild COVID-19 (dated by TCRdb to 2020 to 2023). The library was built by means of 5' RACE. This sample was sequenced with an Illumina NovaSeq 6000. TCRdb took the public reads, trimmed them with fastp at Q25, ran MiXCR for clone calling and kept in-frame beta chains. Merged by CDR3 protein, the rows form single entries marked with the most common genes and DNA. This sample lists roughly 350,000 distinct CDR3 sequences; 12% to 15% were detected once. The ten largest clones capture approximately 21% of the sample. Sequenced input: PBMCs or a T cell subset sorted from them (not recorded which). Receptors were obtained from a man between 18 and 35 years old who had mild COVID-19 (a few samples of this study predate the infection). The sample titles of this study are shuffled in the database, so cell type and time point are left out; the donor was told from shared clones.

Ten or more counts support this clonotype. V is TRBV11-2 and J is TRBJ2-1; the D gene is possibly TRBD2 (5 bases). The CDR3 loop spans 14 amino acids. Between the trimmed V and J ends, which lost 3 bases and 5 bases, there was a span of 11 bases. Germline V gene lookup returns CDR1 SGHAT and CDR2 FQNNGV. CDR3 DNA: TGTGCCAGCAGCTTGTCTGACTATCACAATGAGCAGTTCTTC. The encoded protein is CASSLSDYHNEQFF.

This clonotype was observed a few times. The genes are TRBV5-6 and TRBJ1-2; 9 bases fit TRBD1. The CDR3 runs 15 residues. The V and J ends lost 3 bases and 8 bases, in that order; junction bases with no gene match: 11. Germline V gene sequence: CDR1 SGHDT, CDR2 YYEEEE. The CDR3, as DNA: TGTGCCAGCAGCTCGCCCGGGACAGGGAAGAGAGGCTACACCTTC. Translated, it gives CASSSPGTGKRGYTF.

The CDR3 reads CATSRERQGNQPQHF. Here the CDR3 DNA reads TGTGCCACCAGCAGAGAAAGACAGGGGAATCAGCCCCAGCATTTT. The rearrangement uses TRBV15 and TRBJ1-5, with TRBD1 identical over 8 bases. Germline CDR1 and CDR2: LNHNV and YYDKDF (reference sequence). This CDR3 is built from 15 residues. Trimming at V came to 0 bases and at J to 4 bases, leaving 2 bases not matched to a gene. Supplemented by reference TRBV15 and TRBJ1-5, the full variable domain reads DAMVIQNPRYQVTQFGKPVTLSCSQTLNHNVMYWYQQKSSQAPKLLFHYYDKDFNNEADTPDNFQSRRPNTSFCFLDIRSPGLGDTAMYLCATSRERQGNQPQHFGDGTRLSIL.

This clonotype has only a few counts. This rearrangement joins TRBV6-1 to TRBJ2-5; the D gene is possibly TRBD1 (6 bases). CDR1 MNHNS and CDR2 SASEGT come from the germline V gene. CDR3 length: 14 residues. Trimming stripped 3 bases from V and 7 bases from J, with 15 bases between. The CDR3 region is CASSERTARGTQYF. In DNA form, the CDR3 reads TGTGCCAGCAGTGAGAGGACAGCGAGAGGGACCCAGTACTTC.

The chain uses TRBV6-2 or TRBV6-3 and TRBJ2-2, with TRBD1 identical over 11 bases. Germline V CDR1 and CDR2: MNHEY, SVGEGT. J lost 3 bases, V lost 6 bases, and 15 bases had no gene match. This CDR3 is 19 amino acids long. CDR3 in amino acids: CASRPGTGGFSRYTGELFF. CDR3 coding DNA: TGTGCCAGCAGGCCCGGGACAGGGGGATTTTCCCGATACACCGGGGAGCTGTTTTTT.

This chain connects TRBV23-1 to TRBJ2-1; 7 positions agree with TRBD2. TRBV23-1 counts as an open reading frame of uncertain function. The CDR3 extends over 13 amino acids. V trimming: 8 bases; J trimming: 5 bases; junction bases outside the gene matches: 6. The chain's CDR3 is CASLRGVDNEQFF. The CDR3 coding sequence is TGCGCCAGCCTCCGGGGGGTTGACAATGAGCAGTTCTTC.

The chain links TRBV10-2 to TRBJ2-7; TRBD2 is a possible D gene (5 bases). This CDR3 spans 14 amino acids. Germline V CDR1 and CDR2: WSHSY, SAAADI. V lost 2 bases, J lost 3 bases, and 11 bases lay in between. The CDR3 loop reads CASSERTGNYEQYF. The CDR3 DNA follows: TGCGCCAGCAGTGAGCGGACTGGGAACTACGAGCAGTACTTC.

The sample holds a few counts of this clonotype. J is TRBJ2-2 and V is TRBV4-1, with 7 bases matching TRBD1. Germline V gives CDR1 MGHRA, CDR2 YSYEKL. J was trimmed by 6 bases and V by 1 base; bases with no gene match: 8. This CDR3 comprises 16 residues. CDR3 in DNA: TGCGCCAGCAGCCAAGTCGGGACAGTCGGTGCCGGGGAGCTGTTTTTT. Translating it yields CASSQVGTVGAGELFF.

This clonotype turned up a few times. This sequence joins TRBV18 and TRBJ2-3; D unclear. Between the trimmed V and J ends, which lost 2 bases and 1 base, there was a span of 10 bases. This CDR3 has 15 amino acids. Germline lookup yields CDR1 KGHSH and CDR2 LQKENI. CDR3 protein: CASSPNRGGTDTQYF. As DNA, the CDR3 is TGTGCCAGCTCACCAAATCGCGGTGGCACAGATACGCAGTATTTT.

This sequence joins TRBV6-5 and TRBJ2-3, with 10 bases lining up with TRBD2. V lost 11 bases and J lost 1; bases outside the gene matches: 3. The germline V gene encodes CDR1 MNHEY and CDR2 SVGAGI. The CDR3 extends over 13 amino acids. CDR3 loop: CAVTSGGTDTQYF. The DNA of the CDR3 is TGTGCCGTAACTAGCGGGGGCACAGATACGCAGTATTTT.

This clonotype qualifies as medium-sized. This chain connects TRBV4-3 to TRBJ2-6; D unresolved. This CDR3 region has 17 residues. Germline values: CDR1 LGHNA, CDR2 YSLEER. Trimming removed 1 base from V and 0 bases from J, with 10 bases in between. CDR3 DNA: TGCGCCAGCAGCCAAGGGTCCAGCCCCTCTGGGGCCAACGTCCTGACTTTC. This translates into CASSQGSSPSGANVLTF.

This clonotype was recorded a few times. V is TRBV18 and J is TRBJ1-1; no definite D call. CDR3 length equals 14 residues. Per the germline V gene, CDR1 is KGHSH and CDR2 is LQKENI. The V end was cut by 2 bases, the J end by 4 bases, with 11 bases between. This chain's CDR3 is CASSPSPALTEAFF. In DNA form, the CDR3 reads TGTGCCAGCTCACCATCCCCTGCCCTCACTGAAGCTTTCTTT.

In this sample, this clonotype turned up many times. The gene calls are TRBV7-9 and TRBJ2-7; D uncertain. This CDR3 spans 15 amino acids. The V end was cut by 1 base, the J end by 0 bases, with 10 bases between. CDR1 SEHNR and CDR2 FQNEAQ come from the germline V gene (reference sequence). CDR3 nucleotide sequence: TGTGCCAGCAGCTTAGGGGGTCAGAGCTCCTACGAGCAGTACTTC. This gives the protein CASSLGGQSSYEQYF.

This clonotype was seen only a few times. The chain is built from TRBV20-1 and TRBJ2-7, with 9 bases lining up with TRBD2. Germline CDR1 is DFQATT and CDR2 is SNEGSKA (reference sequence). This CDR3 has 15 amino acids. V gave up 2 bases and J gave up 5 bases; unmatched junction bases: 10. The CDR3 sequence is CSARPPAGGRDEQYF. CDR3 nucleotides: TGCAGTGCTAGACCACCAGCGGGGGGTCGGGACGAGCAGTACTTC.

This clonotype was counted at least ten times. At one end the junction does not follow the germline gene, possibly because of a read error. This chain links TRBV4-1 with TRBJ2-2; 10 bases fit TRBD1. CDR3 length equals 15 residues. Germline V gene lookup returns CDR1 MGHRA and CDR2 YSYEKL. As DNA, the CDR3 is TGTGCCAGCAGTCGGACAGGGGGGGACACCGGGGAGCTGTTTTTT. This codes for CASSRTGGDTGELFF.

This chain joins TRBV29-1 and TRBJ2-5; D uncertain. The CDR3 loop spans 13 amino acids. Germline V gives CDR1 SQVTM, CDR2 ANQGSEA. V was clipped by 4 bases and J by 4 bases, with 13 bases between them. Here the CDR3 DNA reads TGCAGCGTTGTACCTTATGGGGTAGAGACCCAGTACTTC. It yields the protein CSVVPYGVETQYF.

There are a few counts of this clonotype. The CDR3 loop is CASSQGNRGRTGELFF. The CDR3 DNA is TGCGCCAGCAGCCAAGGAAACAGGGGGCGAACCGGGGAGCTGTTTTTT. This chain joins TRBV4-1 and TRBJ2-2; 9 bases are a match to TRBD1. V was clipped by 1 base and J by 5 bases; unmatched bases: 5. Germline CDR1 and CDR2: MGHRA and YSYEKL. The CDR3 contains 16 residues.

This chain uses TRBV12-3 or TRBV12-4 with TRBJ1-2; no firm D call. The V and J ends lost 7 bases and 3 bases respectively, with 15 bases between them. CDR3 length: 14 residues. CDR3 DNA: TGTGCCAGCACCCCCTCTGGACTTCACTATGGCTACACCTTC. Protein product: CASTPSGLHYGYTF.

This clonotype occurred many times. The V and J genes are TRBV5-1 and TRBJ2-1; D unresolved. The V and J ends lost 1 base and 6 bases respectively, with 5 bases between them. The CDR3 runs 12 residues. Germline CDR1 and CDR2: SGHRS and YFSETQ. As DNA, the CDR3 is TGCGCCAGCAGCTTGTTAGTCAATGAGCAGTTCTTC. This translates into CASSLLVNEQFF. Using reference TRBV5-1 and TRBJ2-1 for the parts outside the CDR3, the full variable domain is KAGVTQTPRYLIKTRGQQVTLSCSPISGHRSVSWYQQTPGQGLQFLFEYFSETQRNKGNFPGRFSGRQFSNSRSEMNVSTLELGDSALYLCASSLLVNEQFFGPGTRLTVL.

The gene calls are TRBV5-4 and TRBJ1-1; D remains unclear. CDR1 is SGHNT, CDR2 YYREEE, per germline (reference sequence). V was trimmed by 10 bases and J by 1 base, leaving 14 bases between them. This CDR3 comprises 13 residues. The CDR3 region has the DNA TGTGCCCCCACCGGTAAGGGGAACACTGAAGCTTTCTTT. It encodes CAPTGKGNTEAFF.

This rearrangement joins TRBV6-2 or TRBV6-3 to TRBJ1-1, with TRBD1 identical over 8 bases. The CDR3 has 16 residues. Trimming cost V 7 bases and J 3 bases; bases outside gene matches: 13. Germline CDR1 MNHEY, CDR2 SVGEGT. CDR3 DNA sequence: TGTGCCAGCACCGACAAACAGGGGGTTTGGCACACTGAAGCTTTCTTT. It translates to CASTDKQGVWHTEAFF.

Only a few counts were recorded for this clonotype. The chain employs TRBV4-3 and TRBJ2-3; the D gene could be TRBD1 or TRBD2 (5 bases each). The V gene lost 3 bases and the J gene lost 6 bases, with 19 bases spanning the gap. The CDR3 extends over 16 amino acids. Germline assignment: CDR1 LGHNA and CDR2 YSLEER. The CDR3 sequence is CASSHVGGGREDTQYF. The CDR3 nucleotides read TGCGCCAGCAGCCACGTTGGTGGGGGTCGAGAGGATACGCAGTATTTT.

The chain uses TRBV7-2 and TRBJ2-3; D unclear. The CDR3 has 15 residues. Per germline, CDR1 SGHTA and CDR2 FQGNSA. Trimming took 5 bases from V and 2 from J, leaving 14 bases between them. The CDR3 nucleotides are TGTGCCAGCAGCCCAACCCCCAGTCCCACAGATACGCAGTATTTT. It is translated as CASSPTPSPTDTQYF.

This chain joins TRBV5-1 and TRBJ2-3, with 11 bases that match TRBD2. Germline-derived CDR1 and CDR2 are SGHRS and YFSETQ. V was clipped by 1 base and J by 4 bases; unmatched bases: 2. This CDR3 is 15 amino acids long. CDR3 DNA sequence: TGCGCCAGCAGCTTGTCTAGCGGGGGGCCAGATACGCAGTATTTT. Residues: CASSLSSGGPDTQYF.

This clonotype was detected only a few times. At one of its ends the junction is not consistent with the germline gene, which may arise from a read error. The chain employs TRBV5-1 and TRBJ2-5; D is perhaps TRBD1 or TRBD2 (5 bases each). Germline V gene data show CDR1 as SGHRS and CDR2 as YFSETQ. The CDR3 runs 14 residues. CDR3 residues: CASSLGDPQETQYF. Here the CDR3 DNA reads TGCGCCAGCAGTTTGGGGGACCCCCAAGAGACCCAGTACTTC.

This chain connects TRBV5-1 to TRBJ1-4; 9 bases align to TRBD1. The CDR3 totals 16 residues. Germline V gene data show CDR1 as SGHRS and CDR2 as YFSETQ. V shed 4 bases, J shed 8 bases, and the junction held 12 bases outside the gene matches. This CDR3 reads CASSPLPGQGGEKLFF. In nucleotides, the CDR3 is TGCGCCAGCAGCCCCCTCCCGGGACAGGGTGGCGAAAAACTGTTTTTT.

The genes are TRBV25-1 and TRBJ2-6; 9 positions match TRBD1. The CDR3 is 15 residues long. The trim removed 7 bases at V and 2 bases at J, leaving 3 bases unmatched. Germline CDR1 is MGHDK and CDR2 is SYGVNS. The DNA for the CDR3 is TGTGCCAGCACTCGACAGGGGGCTGGGGCCAACGTCCTGACTTTC. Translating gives CASTRQGAGANVLTF.

DNA of the CDR3: TGTGCCAGCAGTTCCCATAGGGCAGACTATAGCAATCAGCCCCAGCATTTT. It is translated as CASSSHRADYSNQPQHF. The rearrangement joins TRBV12-3 or TRBV12-4 to TRBJ1-5, with D uncertain. The CDR3 loop spans 17 amino acids. V was shortened by 4 bases and J by 0 bases, with 16 bases between the two germline ends.

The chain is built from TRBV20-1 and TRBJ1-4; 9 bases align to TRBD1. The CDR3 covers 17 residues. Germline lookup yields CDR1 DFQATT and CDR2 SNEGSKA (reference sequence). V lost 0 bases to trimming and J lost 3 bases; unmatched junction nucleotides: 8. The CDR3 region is CSARDLYRGQPNEKLFF. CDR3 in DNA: TGCAGTGCTAGAGATCTATACAGGGGGCAACCTAATGAAAAACTGTTTTTT.